This TCR beta chain was captured by sequencing in a study of CD8 T cells in ankylosing spondylitis. CDR1 and CDR2 from the germline V gene are SGHTS and YDEGEE. This CDR3 is 14 amino acids long. The V and J ends lost 2 bases and 5 bases, in that order; junction bases with no gene match: 3. This clonotype was recorded a few times. Each CDR3 protein gets one entry after TCRdb re-called the 5' RACE reads with MiXCR. This repertoire shows more than 60,000 distinct CDR3 sequences, 6.2% found once; its top ten account for around 5%. The TCR comes from a male donor with ankylosing spondylitis. Material for sequencing was synovial fluid, either unsorted or a sorted T cell fraction (not recorded which). The rearrangement joins TRBV5-8 to TRBJ1-5; TRBD1 agrees at 8 bases. CDR3 in amino acids: CASSLGTGYQPQHF. The DNA for the CDR3 is TGTGCCAGCAGCTTAGGGACAGGTTATCAGCCCCAGCATTTT. Variable domain in full (rest from reference TRBV5-8 and TRBJ1-5): EAGVTQSPTHLIKTRGQQATLRCSPISGHTSVYWYQQALGLGLQFLLWYDEGEERNRGNFPPRFSGRQFPNYSSELNVNALELEDSALYLCASSLGTGYQPQHFGDGTRLSIL.